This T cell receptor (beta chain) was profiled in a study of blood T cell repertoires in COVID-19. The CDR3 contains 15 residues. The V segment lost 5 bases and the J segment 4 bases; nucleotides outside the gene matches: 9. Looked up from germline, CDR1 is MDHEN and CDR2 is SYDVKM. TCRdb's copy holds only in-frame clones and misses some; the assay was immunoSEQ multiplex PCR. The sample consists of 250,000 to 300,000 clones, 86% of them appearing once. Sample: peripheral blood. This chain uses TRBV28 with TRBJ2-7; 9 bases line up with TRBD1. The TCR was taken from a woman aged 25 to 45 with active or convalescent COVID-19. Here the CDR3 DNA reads TGTGCCAGCAGTGGAACACAGGGGGCGCGATACGAGCAGTACTTC. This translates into CASSGTQGARYEQYF.